This TCR beta chain was identified during a study of cytomegalovirus exposure and HLA in healthy donors. Points from the study as a whole: Most subjects' HLA-A and HLA-B alleles were reportedly predicted from TCR beta sequences.

PCR amplification relied on 60 Vbeta primers (plus 13 Jbeta primers). Libraries were prepared by immunoSEQ multiplex PCR; TCRdb keeps only in-frame clonotypes and omits some of them. Counted here are some 110,000 clones, 73% occurring once; the ten biggest clones make up 0.85% to 0.9%. In regard to this clone: What it binds is unknown.

Unrecorded immune exposure was likely among donors, who were nominally healthy when sampled. Germline assignment: CDR1 SGHNT and CDR2 YYREEE (reference sequence). V was trimmed by 0 bases and J by 6 bases, leaving 8 bases between them. This CDR3 contains 13 residues. The receptor was isolated from a woman aged 25 to 39 in good health and CMV-seronegative. The sample consisted of PBMCs. The V gene is TRBV5-4, the J gene TRBJ2-3; D is perhaps TRBD1 (5 bases). CDR3 protein: CASSLAGADTQYF. The CDR3 coding sequence is TGTGCCAGCAGCTTGGCTGGGGCGGATACGCAGTATTTT.